Here is one T cell receptor beta chain with its context. What it binds is not known. Germline values: CDR1 SQVTM, CDR2 ANQGSEA. This CDR3 is 14 amino acids long. Trimming removed 4 bases from V and 5 bases from J; junction bases left unmatched: 9. By way of CD45RO/CCR7/CD25/CD127/CD95/CD27, the CD4+ regulatory, stem cell-like memory, central memory and naive cells were sorted. These data originate in a study of beta chain features in type 1 diabetes. Study-level findings and limits: Moderately but significantly shorter TCRB CDR3s were found in Type 1 diabetes patients in all four CD4+ subsets. Reads derived from cDNA could over-represent cells showing high TCR expression.

The study reverse transcribed the entire isolated RNA, so it sequenced expressed TCRB transcripts. An average roughly 3.6 million reads came from naive, central memory and regulatory T cell samples. Sequencing used immunoSEQ multiplex PCR; TCRdb keeps in-frame clones, though not all of them. Found here are 150,000 or so clones, roughly 60% of them singletons; the top ten hold roughly 0.095%. The sequence was collected from a man aged 25-40 years with type 1 diabetes. Sequencing input: naive CD4+ T cells from blood. This chain joins TRBV29-1 and TRBJ2-5; 8 bases match TRBD1. CDR3 bases: TGCAGCGTTGGCGCAGGGGGCATTGGGGAGACCCAGTACTTC. It specifies CSVGAGGIGETQYF.